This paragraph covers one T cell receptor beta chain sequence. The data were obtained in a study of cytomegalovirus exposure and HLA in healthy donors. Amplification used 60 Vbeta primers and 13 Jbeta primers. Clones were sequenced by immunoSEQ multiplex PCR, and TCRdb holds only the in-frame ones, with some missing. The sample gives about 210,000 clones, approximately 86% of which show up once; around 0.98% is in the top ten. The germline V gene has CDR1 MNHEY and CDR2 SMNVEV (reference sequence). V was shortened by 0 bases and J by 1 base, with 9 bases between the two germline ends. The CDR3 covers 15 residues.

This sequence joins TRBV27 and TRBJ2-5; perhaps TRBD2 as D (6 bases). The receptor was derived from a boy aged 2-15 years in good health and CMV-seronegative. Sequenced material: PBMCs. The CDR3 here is CASSLSGDFQETQYF. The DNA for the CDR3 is TGTGCCAGCAGTTTATCCGGGGACTTCCAAGAGACCCAGTACTTC.